Below, one T cell receptor beta chain is given with its context. This entry comes from a study of CD8 T cells in ankylosing spondylitis. TCRdb reprocessed the 5' RACE reads via MiXCR and lists one record per CDR3 protein. In the table there are 300,000 to 400,000 distinct CDR3 sequences, roughly 14% of which are singletons. The CDR3 has 14 amino acids. Trimming cost V 7 bases and J 3 bases, with 16 bases left between them. CDR1 and CDR2 (germline): SGHRS, YFSETQ. Input material: blood, either unsorted or a sorted T cell fraction (not recorded which). The TCR originated in a male donor with ankylosing spondylitis or in good health (not recorded which). The chain links TRBV5-1 to TRBJ1-1; D remains ambiguous. The CDR3 DNA reads TGCGCCAGCTCCGACCTCCGGGCGGACACTGAAGCTTTCTTT. As protein: CASSDLRADTEAFF.